Each of the 26 T cell receptor beta chains below was sequenced from the same sample in a study of CD8 T cells in ankylosing spondylitis. TCRdb recomputed calls from the 5' RACE reads with MiXCR, one row per CDR3 protein. The sample records around 300,000 distinct CDR3 sequences, over 12% being singletons. Sequencing used blood, either unsorted or a sorted T cell fraction (not recorded which). The receptors were gathered from a male donor with ankylosing spondylitis or in good health (not recorded which).

This clonotype has ten or more counts. This CDR3 reads CASSRGSANEKLFF. The DNA of the CDR3 is TGTGCCAGCAGCCGAGGGAGTGCTAATGAAAAACTGTTTTTT. This chain joins TRBV12-3 or TRBV12-4 and TRBJ1-4; unclear D gene. Trimming removed 6 bases from V and 3 bases from J, with 11 bases in between. This CDR3 has 14 residues.

This chain links TRBV7-8 with TRBJ2-5, with D unclear. This CDR3 comprises 13 residues. V was shortened by 4 bases and J by 5 bases, with 11 bases between the two germline ends. Germline assignment: CDR1 SGHVS and CDR2 FQNEAQ. The CDR3 protein is CASSSIKVETQYF. The CDR3 bases are TGTGCCAGCAGCTCCATAAAGGTGGAGACCCAGTACTTC.

The chain links TRBV4-1 to TRBJ2-6, with unresolved D. The V gene's germline CDR1 is MGHRA and CDR2 YSYEKL. Trimming removed 6 bases at V and 0 bases at J, with 12 bases between. CDR3 length equals 16 residues. CDR3 residues: CASRLDGYSGANVLTF. CDR3 in DNA: TGCGCCAGCAGACTTGACGGGTACTCTGGGGCCAACGTCCTGACTTTC.

The V gene is TRBV27, the J gene TRBJ2-5; TRBD1 matches at 8 bases. CDR3 length: 15 residues. V lost 0 bases to trimming and J lost 5 bases; unmatched junction nucleotides: 5. Germline values: CDR1 MNHEY, CDR2 SMNVEV (reference sequence). As DNA, the CDR3 is TGTGCCAGCAGTTTATCCAGGACAGGGTTGGAGACCCAGTACTTC. It specifies CASSLSRTGLETQYF.

The rearrangement joins TRBV20-1 to TRBJ1-1; perhaps TRBD1 as D (5 bases). Germline V gene data show CDR1 as DFQATT and CDR2 as SNEGSKA (reference sequence). CDR3 length equals 17 residues. V was pared by 3 bases and J by 2 bases, with 22 bases between. In nucleotides, the CDR3 is TGCAGTGCTAGTGAGGGCCACAGGTACTTTGGTAACACTGAAGCTTTCTTT. Encoded protein: CSASEGHRYFGNTEAFF.

The chain combines TRBV5-1 with TRBJ2-3; possible D gene TRBD1, 5 bases. Trimming left V 4 bases short and J 4 bases short, with 13 bases between. This CDR3 region has 14 residues. Per germline, CDR1 SGHRS and CDR2 YFSETQ. CDR3 residues: CASSVEPGPDTQYF. In nucleotides, the CDR3 is TGCGCCAGCAGCGTTGAACCAGGGCCAGATACGCAGTATTTT.

CDR3 region: CASSLRGVSGNTIYF. The CDR3 DNA reads as TGTGCCAGCAGCTTACGGGGGGTCTCTGGAAACACCATATATTTT. The chain couples TRBV11-2 to TRBJ1-3, with D perhaps matching TRBD1 (5 bases). Germline assignment: CDR1 SGHAT and CDR2 FQNNGV. V lost 2 bases and J lost 0, with 8 bases in between. The CDR3 is 15 amino acids.

This clonotype has only a few counts. CDR3 nucleotides: TGTGCCAGCAGTAAGGGGACAGCCGACCTAAACTATGGCTACACCTTC. It encodes CASSKGTADLNYGYTF. The J gene is TRBJ1-2, the V gene TRBV12-3 or TRBV12-4; 7 bases line up with TRBD1. Losses at the gene ends were 5 bases for V and 2 bases for J; bases not matched to a gene: 11. The CDR3 has 16 amino acids.

The genes are TRBV12-3 or TRBV12-4 and TRBJ2-7, with TRBD2 matching over 9 bases. This CDR3 region has 15 residues. Trimming at V came to 5 bases and at J to 3 bases, leaving 8 bases not matched to a gene. DNA for the CDR3: TGTGCCAGCAGTGACATTAGCGGGAGAAGCTACGAGCAGTACTTC. Translating it yields CASSDISGRSYEQYF.

J is TRBJ2-1 and V is TRBV2; either TRBD1 or TRBD2 may supply D (5 bases each). The germline gives CDR1 SNHLY, CDR2 FYNNEI. The CDR3 sequence is 14 residues long. Trimming removed 2 bases at V and 7 bases at J, with 12 bases between. This chain's CDR3 is CASSESLRGNEQFF. CDR3 bases: TGTGCCAGCAGTGAATCCCTGAGGGGAAATGAGCAGTTCTTC.

This clonotype has a count of ten or more. This chain links TRBV18 with TRBJ1-1; 8 nucleotides match TRBD1. Germline lookup yields CDR1 KGHSH and CDR2 LQKENI. V lost 3 bases and J lost 5; bases outside the gene matches: 5. This CDR3 is 14 amino acids long. CDR3 nucleotides: TGTGCCAGCTCACCCGGACAGGGTATAACTGAAGCTTTCTTT. Protein: CASSPGQGITEAFF.

The chain is built from TRBV27 and TRBJ2-3; D might be TRBD1 (6 bases). The germline CDR1 and CDR2 sequences are MNHEY and SMNVEV (reference sequence). V was trimmed by 3 bases and J by 10 bases, leaving 17 bases between them. This CDR3 is 14 amino acids long. The CDR3 DNA reads TGTGCCAGCAGTTTTGGCCGGCAGGGGAATTCGCAGTATTTT. This gives the protein CASSFGRQGNSQYF.

This clonotype was seen ten or more times. The V and J genes are TRBV20-1 and TRBJ2-3; D may be TRBD2 (5 bases). V was shortened by 5 bases and J by 4 bases, with 10 bases between the two germline ends. Germline V gives CDR1 DFQATT, CDR2 SNEGSKA (reference sequence). CDR3 length: 12 amino acids. DNA for the CDR3: TGCAGTGCTGTACTAGGACCAGATACGCAGTATTTT. As protein: CSAVLGPDTQYF.

This rearrangement joins TRBV27 to TRBJ1-2; 8 nucleotides align to TRBD1. The length of the CDR3 is 14 residues. The ends lost 5 bases at V and 1 base at J; junction bases unmatched: 3. CDR1 and CDR2 (germline): MNHEY, SMNVEV (reference sequence). CDR3 protein: CASSRQGINYGYTF. The CDR3 coding sequence is TGTGCCAGCAGTAGACAGGGGATTAACTATGGCTACACCTTC.

This clonotype turned up a few times. The chain has TRBV28 and TRBJ2-1, with D tentatively TRBD2 (5 bases). The CDR3 sequence is 13 residues long. Germline V gene sequence: CDR1 MDHEN, CDR2 SYDVKM. Trimming left V 2 bases short and J 9 bases short, with 11 bases between. CDR3 amino acids: CASSLRLAGEQFF. CDR3 bases: TGTGCCAGCAGTTTAAGGCTAGCTGGTGAGCAGTTCTTC.

This clonotype was detected a few times. This chain joins TRBV5-1 and TRBJ2-7; 9 nucleotides match TRBD1. The CDR3 has 15 amino acids. Germline V gene data show CDR1 as SGHRS and CDR2 as YFSETQ. Trimming removed 2 bases from V and 5 bases from J; junction bases left unmatched: 8. The CDR3 DNA reads as TGCGCCAGCAGCTTCAAGTCGGGACAGGGTAACGAGCAGTACTTC. Amino acids: CASSFKSGQGNEQYF.

This clonotype was counted a few times. V usage is TRBV15 and J usage is TRBJ2-1; a possible D gene is TRBD1 (6 bases). Trimming took 8 bases from V and 7 from J, leaving 15 bases between them. CDR3 length: 13 amino acids. CDR1 and CDR2 from the germline V gene are LNHNV and YYDKDF (reference sequence). CDR3 sequence: CATADRTRNEQFF. DNA for the CDR3: TGTGCCACCGCTGACAGGACGCGGAATGAGCAGTTCTTC. The variable domain in full, with the rest retrieved from reference TRBV15 and TRBJ2-1, is DAMVIQNPRYQVTQFGKPVTLSCSQTLNHNVMYWYQQKSSQAPKLLFHYYDKDFNNEADTPDNFQSRRPNTSFCFLDIRSPGLGDTAMYLCATADRTRNEQFFGPGTRLTVL.

The chain's CDR3 is CASRTSNGGYLQPQHF. The CDR3 nucleotides read TGTGCCAGCAGGACCTCTAACGGGGGGTACCTCCAGCCCCAGCATTTT. V usage is TRBV12-3 or TRBV12-4 and J usage is TRBJ1-5; TRBD1 might be the D (5 bases). V gave up 6 bases and J gave up 7 bases, with 22 bases separating them. This CDR3 has 16 residues.

There are many counts of this clonotype. The V gene is TRBV12-3 or TRBV12-4, the J gene TRBJ1-1, with TRBD1 as a possible D gene (6 bases). Between the trimmed V and J ends, which lost 6 bases and 3 bases, there was a span of 17 bases. CDR3 length: 15 amino acids. The CDR3 nucleotides are TGTGCCAGCAGCCCACAGGGTGTGGGGGACACTGAAGCTTTCTTT. Encoded protein: CASSPQGVGDTEAFF.

This clonotype was seen a few times. The chain couples TRBV6-1 to TRBJ2-1, with TRBD2 identical over 8 bases. Germline CDR1 and CDR2: MNHNS and SASEGT. The CDR3 runs to 17 residues. V trimming: 1 base; J trimming: 10 bases; junction bases outside the gene matches: 15. This chain's CDR3 is CASSEVAVAGRSREQFF. DNA for the CDR3: TGTGCCAGCAGTGAAGTGGCGGTAGCGGGAAGGTCCCGCGAGCAGTTCTTC.

The gene calls are TRBV19 and TRBJ1-4; the match to TRBD1 covers 9 bases. This CDR3 is built from 17 residues. Trimming took 5 bases from V and 8 from J; bases not matched to a gene: 15. CDR1 and CDR2 (germline): LNHDA, SQIVND (reference sequence). The CDR3 spells CASSARDRVSSGEKLFF. The CDR3, as DNA: TGTGCCAGTAGTGCCCGGGACAGGGTATCATCGGGGGAAAAACTGTTTTTT. Using reference TRBV19 and TRBJ1-4 for the parts outside the CDR3, the full variable domain is DGGITQSPKYLFRKEGQNVTLSCEQNLNHDAMYWYRQDPGQGLRLIYYSQIVNDFQKGDIAEGYSVSREKKESFPLTVTSAQKNPTAFYLCASSARDRVSSGEKLFFGSGTQLSVL.

The chain combines TRBV6-1 with TRBJ1-2; tentatively, D is TRBD1 (5 bases). Per germline, CDR1 MNHNS and CDR2 SASEGT. CDR3 size: 13 residues. V shed 2 bases and J shed 6 bases, with 10 bases lying between them. The CDR3 bases are TGTGCCAGCAGTGAACGGCAGGGAGATGGCTACACCTTC. Its protein product is CASSERQGDGYTF.

This clonotype was seen a few times. The chain employs TRBV7-7 and TRBJ2-2; tentatively, D is TRBD2 (6 bases). The length of the CDR3 is 16 residues. Germline V lookup: CDR1 SSHAT, CDR2 FNYEAQ (reference sequence). V lost 5 bases and J lost 1, with 14 bases in between. The CDR3 here is CASSPGPGVNTGELFF. The CDR3 DNA is TGTGCCAGCAGCCCTGGCCCGGGAGTGAACACCGGGGAGCTGTTTTTT.

This clonotype was detected many times. The CDR3 region has the DNA TGCAGCGTAGACAGGGGACAAGGCGAGCAGTACTTC. As protein: CSVDRGQGEQYF. The rearrangement links TRBV29-1 to TRBJ2-7; 8 nucleotides align to TRBD1. V gave up 6 bases and J gave up 6 bases; unmatched junction bases: 7. Germline lookup yields CDR1 SQVTM and CDR2 ANQGSEA. This CDR3 comprises 12 residues.

The rearrangement links TRBV12-3 or TRBV12-4 to TRBJ1-2; TRBD1 is a possible D gene (6 bases). V lost 2 bases and J lost 8, with 12 bases in between. This CDR3 is 13 amino acids long. The CDR3: CASSLRGGNGYTF. The CDR3 DNA reads as TGTGCCAGCAGTTTACGAGGGGGGAACGGCTACACCTTC.

The table lists this clonotype with a few counts. The chain employs TRBV6-5 and TRBJ2-1, with a possible D match to TRBD2 (5 bases). The CDR3 sequence is 16 residues long. Germline V lookup: CDR1 MNHEY, CDR2 SVGAGI. Trimming cost V 6 bases and J 4 bases, with 19 bases left between them. In DNA, the CDR3 is TGTGCCAGCAGATCCTCTACTAGAGTCGCGTACAATGAGCAGTTCTTC. It translates to CASRSSTRVAYNEQFF.